This entry features one T cell receptor (beta chain) sequence. The data derive from a study of T cell changes during pregnancy in multiple sclerosis. Germline V gene sequence: CDR1 SGHDT, CDR2 YYEEEE. V gave up 4 bases and J gave up 1 base, with 17 bases separating them. The CDR3 contains 16 residues. Assay used: immunoSEQ multiplex PCR; TCRdb lists only in-frame clones, some missing. The data hold about 40,000 clones, with approximately 93% observed a single time. This clonotype originated in a female donor with multiple sclerosis, enrolled in a pregnancy study. The chain recombines TRBV5-6 with TRBJ1-2, with D possibly TRBD1 on 6 matching bases. The starting material was CD8+ T cells from peripheral blood mononuclear cells, obtained in the third trimester of pregnancy. The CDR3 nucleotides read TGTGCCAGCAGCCTTGGAGCGGACAGCTATAACTATGGCTACACCTTC. Protein: CASSLGADSYNYGYTF.